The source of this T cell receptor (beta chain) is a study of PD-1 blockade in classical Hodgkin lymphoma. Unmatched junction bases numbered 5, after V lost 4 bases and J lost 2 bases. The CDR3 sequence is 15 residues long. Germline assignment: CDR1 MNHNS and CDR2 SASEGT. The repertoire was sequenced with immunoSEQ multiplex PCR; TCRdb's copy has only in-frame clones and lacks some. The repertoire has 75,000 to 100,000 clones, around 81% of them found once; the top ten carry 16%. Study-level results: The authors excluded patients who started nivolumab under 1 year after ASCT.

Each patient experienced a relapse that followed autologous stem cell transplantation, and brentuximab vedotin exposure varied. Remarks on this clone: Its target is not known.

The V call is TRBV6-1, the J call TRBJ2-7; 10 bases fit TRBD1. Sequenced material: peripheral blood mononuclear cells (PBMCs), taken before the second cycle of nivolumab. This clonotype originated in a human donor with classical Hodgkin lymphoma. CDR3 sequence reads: CASSADRGRTYEQYF. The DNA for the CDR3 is TGTGCCAGCAGTGCGGACAGGGGGAGGACCTACGAGCAGTACTTC.